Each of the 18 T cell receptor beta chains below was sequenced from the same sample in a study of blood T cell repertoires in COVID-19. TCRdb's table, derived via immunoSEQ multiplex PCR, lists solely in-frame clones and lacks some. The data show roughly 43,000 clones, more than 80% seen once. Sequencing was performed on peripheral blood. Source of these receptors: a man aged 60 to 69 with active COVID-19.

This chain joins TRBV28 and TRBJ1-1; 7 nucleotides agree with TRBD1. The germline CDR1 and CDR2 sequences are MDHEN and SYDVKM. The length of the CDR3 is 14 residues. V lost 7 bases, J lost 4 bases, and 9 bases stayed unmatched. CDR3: CASIPRGIVTEAFF. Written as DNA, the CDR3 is TGTGCCAGCATCCCCAGGGGGATCGTCACTGAAGCTTTCTTT. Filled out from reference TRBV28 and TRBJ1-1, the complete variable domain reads DVKVTQSSRYLVKRTGEKVFLECVQDMDHENMFWYRQDPGLGLRLIYFSYDVKMKEKGDIPEGYSVSREKKERFSLILESASTNQTSMYLCASIPRGIVTEAFFGQGTRLTVV.

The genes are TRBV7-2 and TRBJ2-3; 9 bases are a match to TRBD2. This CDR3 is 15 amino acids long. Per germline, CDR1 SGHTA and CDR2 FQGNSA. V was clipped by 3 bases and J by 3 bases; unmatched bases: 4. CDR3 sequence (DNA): TGTGCCAGCAGCTTCCCGCTAGCGGGGACAGATACGCAGTATTTT. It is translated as CASSFPLAGTDTQYF.

The CDR3 DNA follows: TGCAGTGCTAGTGGTCTAGCGGGCGTCGAGCAGTACTTC. It is translated as CSASGLAGVEQYF. The chain has TRBV20-1 and TRBJ2-7, with 8 bases lining up with TRBD2. Germline CDR1 and CDR2: DFQATT and SNEGSKA (reference sequence). This CDR3 region has 13 residues. The V and J ends lost 3 bases and 6 bases, in that order; junction bases with no gene match: 7.

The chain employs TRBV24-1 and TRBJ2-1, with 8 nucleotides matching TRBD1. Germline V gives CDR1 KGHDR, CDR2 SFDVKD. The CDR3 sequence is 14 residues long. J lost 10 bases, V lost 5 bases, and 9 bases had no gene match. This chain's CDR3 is CATSGSQGAREQFF. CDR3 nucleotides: TGTGCCACCAGTGGTTCGCAGGGGGCGCGGGAGCAGTTCTTC.

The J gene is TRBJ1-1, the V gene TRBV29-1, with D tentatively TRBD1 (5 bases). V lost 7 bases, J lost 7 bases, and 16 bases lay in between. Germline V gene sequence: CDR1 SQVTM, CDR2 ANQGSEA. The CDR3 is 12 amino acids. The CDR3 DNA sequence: TGCAGCGCCCCGACCCCCGGGGGTGAAGCTTTCTTT. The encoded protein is CSAPTPGGEAFF. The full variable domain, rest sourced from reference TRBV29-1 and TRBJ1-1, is SAVISQKPSRDICQRGTSLTIQCQVDSQVTMMFWYRQQPGQSLTLIATANQGSEATYESGFVIDKFPISRPNLTFSTLTVSNMSPEDSSIYLCSAPTPGGEAFFGQGTRLTVV.

The DNA for the CDR3 is TGTGCCAGCAACCCGTCGGGAGGCGGGAGGAAAACCTACGAGCAGTACTTC. Translated, it gives CASNPSGGGRKTYEQYF. V is TRBV27 and J is TRBJ2-7; 8 bases are shared with TRBD2. Germline trimming cut 7 bases from V and 2 bases from J; bases unmatched to any gene: 16. The CDR3 covers 17 residues. Germline V gene sequence: CDR1 MNHEY, CDR2 SMNVEV (reference sequence).

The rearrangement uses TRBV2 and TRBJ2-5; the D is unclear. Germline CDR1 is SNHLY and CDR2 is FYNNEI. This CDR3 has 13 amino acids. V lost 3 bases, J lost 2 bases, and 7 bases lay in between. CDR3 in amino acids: CASSESVQETQYF. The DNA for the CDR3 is TGTGCCAGCAGTGAGTCGGTTCAAGAGACCCAGTACTTC.

CDR3 in amino acids: CASSFGQYNEQFF. In DNA form, the CDR3 reads TGTGCCAGCAGCTTCGGACAGTACAATGAGCAGTTCTTC. V and J are TRBV7-9 and TRBJ2-1, with D possibly TRBD1 on 6 matching bases. V was trimmed by 3 bases and J by 4 bases, leaving 7 bases between them. Germline V gene lookup returns CDR1 SEHNR and CDR2 FQNEAQ (reference sequence). The CDR3 runs to 13 residues.

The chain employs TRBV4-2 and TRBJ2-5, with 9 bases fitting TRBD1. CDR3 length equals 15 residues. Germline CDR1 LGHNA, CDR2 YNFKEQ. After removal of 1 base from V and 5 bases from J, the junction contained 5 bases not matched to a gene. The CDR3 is CASSQVGQGAETQYF. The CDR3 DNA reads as TGTGCCAGCAGCCAAGTGGGACAGGGAGCGGAGACCCAGTACTTC.

The CDR3 DNA follows: TGTGCCAGCAGCTTGGCGGACAGGGATCGGGACATTCAGTACTTC. It encodes CASSLADRDRDIQYF. The chain combines TRBV5-4 with TRBJ2-4; 8 nucleotides match TRBD1. The CDR3 totals 15 residues. Trimming cost V 0 bases and J 8 bases; bases outside gene matches: 7. Germline CDR1 and CDR2: SGHNT and YYREEE (reference sequence).

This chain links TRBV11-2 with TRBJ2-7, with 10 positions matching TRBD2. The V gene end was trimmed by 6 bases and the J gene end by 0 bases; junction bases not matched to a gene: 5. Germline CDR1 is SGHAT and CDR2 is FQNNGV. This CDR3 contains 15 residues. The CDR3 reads CASRFSGRASYEQYF. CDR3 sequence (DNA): TGTGCCAGCAGGTTCAGCGGGAGGGCCTCCTACGAGCAGTACTTC.

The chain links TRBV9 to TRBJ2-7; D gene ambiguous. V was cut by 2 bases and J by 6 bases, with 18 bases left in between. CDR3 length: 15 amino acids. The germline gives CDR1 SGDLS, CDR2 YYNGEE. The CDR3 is CASSVIESAVGEQYF. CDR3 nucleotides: TGTGCCAGCAGCGTTATCGAATCGGCGGTCGGCGAGCAGTACTTC.

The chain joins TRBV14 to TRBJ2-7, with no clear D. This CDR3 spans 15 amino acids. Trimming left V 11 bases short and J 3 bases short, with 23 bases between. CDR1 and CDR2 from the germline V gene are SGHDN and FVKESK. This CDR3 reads CAGAWRSPSYYEQYF. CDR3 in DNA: TGTGCCGGAGCCTGGCGTAGTCCCAGCTACTACGAGCAGTACTTC.

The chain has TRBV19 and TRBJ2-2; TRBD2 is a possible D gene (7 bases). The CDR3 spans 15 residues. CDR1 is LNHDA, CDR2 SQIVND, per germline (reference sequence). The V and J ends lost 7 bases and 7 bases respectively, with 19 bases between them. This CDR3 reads CASTAGLGGGGELFF. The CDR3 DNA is TGTGCCAGTACCGCTGGACTAGGAGGGGGCGGGGAGCTGTTTTTT.

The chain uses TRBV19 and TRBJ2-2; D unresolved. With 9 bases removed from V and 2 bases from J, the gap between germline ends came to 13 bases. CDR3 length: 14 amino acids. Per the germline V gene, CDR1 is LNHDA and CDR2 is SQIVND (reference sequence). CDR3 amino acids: CASLARVNTGELFF. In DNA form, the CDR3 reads TGTGCCAGCCTCGCTAGAGTTAACACCGGGGAGCTGTTTTTT.

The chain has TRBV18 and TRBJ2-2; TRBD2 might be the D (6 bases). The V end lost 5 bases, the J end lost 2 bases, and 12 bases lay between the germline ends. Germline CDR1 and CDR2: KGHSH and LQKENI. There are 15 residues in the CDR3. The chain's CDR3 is CASSAGSYNTGELFF. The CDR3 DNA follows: TGTGCCAGCTCAGCGGGGTCCTACAACACCGGGGAGCTGTTTTTT.

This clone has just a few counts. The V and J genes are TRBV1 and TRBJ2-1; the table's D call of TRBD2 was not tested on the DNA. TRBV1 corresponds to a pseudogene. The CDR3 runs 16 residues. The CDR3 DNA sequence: TGCACCAGCAGCCAATCAGCTAGCGGGAGAAGGAATGAGCAGTTCTTC. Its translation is CTSSQSASGRRNEQFF.

The CDR3 coding sequence is TGTGCCAGCGCAGCGGGAGGGTCCGACGAGCAGTACTTC. Residues: CASAAGGSDEQYF. The rearrangement uses TRBV18 and TRBJ2-7; 10 bases fit TRBD2. CDR3 size: 13 residues. Trimming cost V 8 bases and J 5 bases; bases outside gene matches: 6. Germline CDR1 reads KGHSH; CDR2 reads LQKENI.